Listed below are T cell receptor beta chains from one sample, sequenced in a study of T cells in Graves' hyperthyroidism and ophthalmopathy. TCRdb used MiXCR to reprocess the multiplex PCR reads, holding one entry per CDR3 protein. The sample carries a few hundred thousand distinct CDR3 sequences, roughly 50% recorded once. Specimen: peripheral blood or thyroid tissue (not recorded which). Receptor source: a woman younger than 30 with Graves' hyperthyroidism. The CDR3 runs from the conserved cysteine through the conserved F or W. D genes are given only for firm matches. A row's size may be missing; if present it is once, few, many or a size class.

v_gene: TRBV7-2
abundance: few
j_gene: TRBJ2-3
d_gene: -
CDR3nt: TGTGCCAGCAGCTCATTCACAGATACGCAGTATTTT
CDR3aa: CASSSFTDTQYF

v_gene: TRBV6-5
abundance: -
j_gene: TRBJ2-2
d_gene: TRBD2
CDR3nt: TGTGCCAGCAGAATTGGATGGCGGGAGCCCGGGGAGCTGTTTTTT
CDR3aa: CASRIGWREPGELFF

v_gene: TRBV20-1
abundance: -
j_gene: TRBJ2-2
d_gene: -
CDR3nt: TGCAGTGCTCACCGTACCACCACGGGGGAGCTGTTTTTT
CDR3aa: CSAHRTTTGELFF

v_gene: TRBV6-5
abundance: few
j_gene: TRBJ2-5
d_gene: TRBD1
CDR3nt: TGTGCCAGCAGCACCGGGACAGGGGAGACCCAGTACTTC
CDR3aa: CASSTGTGETQYF

v_gene: TRBV29-1
abundance: few
j_gene: TRBJ2-3
d_gene: -
CDR3nt: TGCAGCGGAACCCCGGCAGATACGCAGTATTTT
CDR3aa: CSGTPADTQYF

v_gene: TRBV10-3
abundance: many
j_gene: TRBJ2-7
d_gene: -
CDR3nt: TGTGCCACCAGCAGCCGTCACCCTTACGAGCAGTACTTC
CDR3aa: CATSSRHPYEQYF

v_gene: TRBV20-1
abundance: many
j_gene: TRBJ1-1
d_gene: -
CDR3nt: TGCAGTGCTAGAGAAGGGATTAGCACTGAAGCTTTCTTT
CDR3aa: CSAREGISTEAFF

v_gene: TRBV7-9
abundance: -
j_gene: TRBJ2-5
d_gene: TRBD1
CDR3nt: TGTGCCAGCAGCTTAATTGGTCGACAGGGGATGACCCAGTACTTC
CDR3aa: CASSLIGRQGMTQYF

v_gene: TRBV29-1
abundance: -
j_gene: TRBJ2-7
d_gene: -
CDR3nt: TGCAGCGGGAGGGGTGAGCAGTACTTC
CDR3aa: CSGRGEQYF

v_gene: TRBV5-1
abundance: once
j_gene: TRBJ1-4
d_gene: -
CDR3nt: TGCGCCAGCAGCAATCCTAGCGACAGCTCCTACAATGAAAAACTGTTTTTT
CDR3aa: CASSNPSDSSYNEKLFF

v_gene: TRBV4-2
abundance: -
j_gene: TRBJ2-5
d_gene: TRBD1
CDR3nt: TGTGCCAGCAGCCAAGATTATGTCGGGACAGGGGGGGAGACCCAGTACTTC
CDR3aa: CASSQDYVGTGGETQYF

v_gene: TRBV12-5
abundance: many
j_gene: TRBJ1-1
d_gene: -
CDR3nt: TGTGCTAGTGGTGAGAAGACCACTGAAGCTTTCTTT
CDR3aa: CASGEKTTEAFF

v_gene: TRBV29-1
abundance: -
j_gene: TRBJ2-5
d_gene: -
CDR3nt: TGCAGCGTTGGTGGTGGGGCTAGCGAGGGGGAGACCCAGTACTTC
CDR3aa: CSVGGGASEGETQYF

v_gene: TRBV20-1
abundance: few
j_gene: TRBJ2-1
d_gene: TRBD1
CDR3nt: TGCAGTGCGAGGGGACAGGGCCTGTACAATGAGCAGTTCTTC
CDR3aa: CSARGQGLYNEQFF

v_gene: TRBV12-3/TRBV12-4
abundance: many
j_gene: TRBJ1-4
d_gene: TRBD1
CDR3nt: TGTGCCAGCAGCCTGGGACAGGGCGGTGGGGAAAAACTGTTTTTT
CDR3aa: CASSLGQGGGEKLFF

v_gene: TRBV20-1
abundance: many
j_gene: TRBJ2-5
d_gene: -
CDR3nt: TGCAGTGCTAGAGATCAATTTTGGGAGACCCAGTACTTC
CDR3aa: CSARDQFWETQYF

v_gene: TRBV4-1
abundance: -
j_gene: TRBJ1-1
d_gene: TRBD1
CDR3nt: TGCGCCAGCAGCCAAGAACAGGGGTCGGCCACTGAAGCTTTCTTT
CDR3aa: CASSQEQGSATEAFF

v_gene: TRBV10-3
abundance: few
j_gene: TRBJ2-3
d_gene: -
CDR3nt: TGTGCCATCAGTGAGTCGAAAGGAAGCACAGATACGCAGTATTTT
CDR3aa: CAISESKGSTDTQYF

v_gene: TRBV20-1
abundance: -
j_gene: TRBJ2-3
d_gene: TRBD2
CDR3nt: TGCAGTGCTTCGACTAGCTCCGATACGCAGTATTTT
CDR3aa: CSASTSSDTQYF

v_gene: TRBV12-3/TRBV12-4
abundance: many
j_gene: TRBJ1-2
d_gene: -
CDR3nt: TGTGCCAGCGGACCCAGCGGGGGCTGGCTCTATGGCTACACCTTC
CDR3aa: CASGPSGGWLYGYTF

v_gene: TRBV24-1
abundance: few
j_gene: TRBJ2-3
d_gene: -
CDR3nt: TGTGCCACCAGTTCCAGAGTTCTTAGCACAGATACGCAGTATTTT
CDR3aa: CATSSRVLSTDTQYF

v_gene: TRBV20-1
abundance: -
j_gene: TRBJ1-6
d_gene: TRBD1
CDR3nt: TGCAGTTACACGACAGGGGATAATTCACCCCTCCACTTT
CDR3aa: CSYTTGDNSPLHF

v_gene: TRBV12-3/TRBV12-4
abundance: many
j_gene: TRBJ1-1
d_gene: TRBD1
CDR3nt: TGTGCCAGCAGGGGACAGGGGCGGACTGAAGCTTTCTTT
CDR3aa: CASRGQGRTEAFF

v_gene: TRBV24-1
abundance: many
j_gene: TRBJ2-7
d_gene: -
CDR3nt: TGTGCCACCCGAATAAGGACGTACTACGAGCAGTACTTC
CDR3aa: CATRIRTYYEQYF

v_gene: TRBV28
abundance: many
j_gene: TRBJ2-5
d_gene: -
CDR3nt: TGTGCCAGCACCAAGGATAGGCGTAGAGAGACCCAGTACTTC
CDR3aa: CASTKDRRRETQYF

v_gene: TRBV7-9
abundance: -
j_gene: TRBJ1-3
d_gene: -
CDR3nt: TGTGCCAGCATTGAAACGATGGGTTTGTTAAACACCATATATTTT
CDR3aa: CASIETMGLLNTIYF

v_gene: TRBV4-3
abundance: many
j_gene: TRBJ1-1
d_gene: -
CDR3nt: TGCGCCAGCAGCCTCAGACCGACCACTGAAGCTTTCTTT
CDR3aa: CASSLRPTTEAFF

v_gene: TRBV24-1
abundance: few
j_gene: TRBJ2-1
d_gene: TRBD2
CDR3nt: TGTGCCACCAGTGATGGAACCGGGACTAGGGCCTACAATGAGCAGTTCTTC
CDR3aa: CATSDGTGTRAYNEQFF

v_gene: TRBV5-5
abundance: many
j_gene: TRBJ1-6
d_gene: TRBD1
CDR3nt: TGTGCCAGCAGCTCTTACAGGGGTTCACCCCTCCACTTT
CDR3aa: CASSSYRGSPLHF

v_gene: TRBV15
abundance: -
j_gene: TRBJ2-7
d_gene: -
CDR3nt: TGTGCCACCAGCAGGTATGCCGCGGACGAGCAGTACTTC
CDR3aa: CATSRYAADEQYF

v_gene: TRBV20-1
abundance: many
j_gene: TRBJ2-5
d_gene: -
CDR3nt: TGCAGTGCTACACCTCAGGGGTACGGAGAGACCCAGTACTTC
CDR3aa: CSATPQGYGETQYF

v_gene: TRBV3-1
abundance: many
j_gene: TRBJ1-5
d_gene: -
CDR3nt: TGTGCCAGCAGCCAATCGGGCTGGGGTGATTATCAGCCCCAGCATTTT
CDR3aa: CASSQSGWGDYQPQHF